The 18 T cell receptor beta chains reported below all come from one sample, sequenced in a study of cytomegalovirus exposure and HLA in healthy donors. Amplification used 60 Vbeta primers and 13 Jbeta primers. TCRdb's copy holds only in-frame clones and misses some; the assay was immunoSEQ multiplex PCR. Of 200,000 to 250,000 clones listed, around 76% were seen once; the top ten hold about 0.63%. Sequencing input: PBMCs. These receptors were taken from a man aged 18 to 30 in good health and CMV-seronegative.

This clone was seen only once. The rearrangement joins TRBV6-5 to TRBJ1-1; D not resolved. This CDR3 region has 13 residues. Germline V lookup: CDR1 MNHEY, CDR2 SVGAGI. The ends were cut back, 5 bases at V and 1 base at J, with 8 bases in the middle. For the CDR3, the DNA is TGTGCCAGCAGTGAGAGAGAGAACACTGAAGCTTTCTTT. This encodes CASSERENTEAFF.

The chain employs TRBV6-5 and TRBJ1-2, with 8 bases matching TRBD1. Germline V CDR1 and CDR2: MNHEY, SVGAGI. The CDR3 is made up of 15 amino acids. V trimming: 2 bases; J trimming: 8 bases; junction bases outside the gene matches: 10. The CDR3 DNA reads TGTGCCAGCAGTTACCCAGGGACAGGCCGGGAAGGCTACACCTTC. It translates to CASSYPGTGREGYTF.

The V gene is TRBV9, the J gene TRBJ2-7; tentatively, D is TRBD1 (6 bases). The CDR3 runs 13 residues. Deletions cut 3 bases from V and 3 bases from J, with 10 bases between. Per germline, CDR1 SGDLS and CDR2 YYNGEE. The CDR3 loop is CASSAGQIYEQYF. CDR3 DNA: TGTGCCAGCAGCGCCGGACAGATCTACGAGCAGTACTTC.

This sequence joins TRBV7-8 and TRBJ2-5; D is perhaps TRBD1 (5 bases). The CDR3 contains 14 residues. Trimming took 3 bases from V and 2 from J, leaving 10 bases between them. Germline loops: CDR1 SGHVS, CDR2 FQNEAQ. This CDR3 is CASSFRTLQETQYF. Written as DNA, the CDR3 is TGTGCCAGCAGCTTCCGGACACTTCAAGAGACCCAGTACTTC.

J is TRBJ2-1 and V is TRBV5-1, with D unresolved. Trimming took 0 bases from V and 1 from J, leaving 14 bases between them. Per the germline V gene, CDR1 is SGHRS and CDR2 is YFSETQ. The CDR3 covers 17 residues. This chain's CDR3 is CASSLEFTPGSYNEQFF. CDR3 DNA sequence: TGCGCCAGCAGCTTGGAGTTCACACCGGGTTCCTACAATGAGCAGTTCTTC.

The genes are TRBV19 and TRBJ1-1; unclear D gene. The V gene lost 6 bases and the J gene lost 5 bases, with 13 bases spanning the gap. The CDR3 covers 13 residues. Germline V lookup: CDR1 LNHDA, CDR2 SQIVND (reference sequence). CDR3 amino acids: CASRQRVVTEAFF. CDR3 coding DNA: TGTGCCAGTAGGCAGCGGGTGGTGACTGAAGCTTTCTTT.

The chain combines TRBV27 with TRBJ2-4; 7 positions agree with TRBD1. The V and J ends lost 5 bases and 7 bases, in that order; junction bases with no gene match: 14. The length of the CDR3 is 16 residues. CDR1 and CDR2 (germline): MNHEY, SMNVEV (reference sequence). This CDR3 reads CASSPRQGIVHNIQYF. As DNA, the CDR3 is TGTGCCAGCAGTCCCCGACAGGGAATAGTTCATAACATTCAGTACTTC.

The CDR3 DNA reads as TGTGCCAGCGCCCCGGCGGTAAGGAATGAAAAACTGTTTTTT. Amino acid sequence: CASAPAVRNEKLFF. V and J are TRBV6-1 and TRBJ1-4; D is unresolved. The V gene's germline CDR1 is MNHNS and CDR2 SASEGT. The CDR3 extends over 14 amino acids. V was clipped by 8 bases and J by 5 bases, with 15 bases between them.

This chain joins TRBV10-3 and TRBJ2-5, with D maybe TRBD2 (6 bases). V lost 2 bases, J lost 5 bases, and 15 bases lay in between. The CDR3 loop spans 15 amino acids. In germline, CDR1 is ENHRY, CDR2 SYGVKD. CDR3 bases: TGTGCCATCAGTGAGCGGGAGCGGGTCGTGGAGACCCAGTACTTC. Encoded protein: CAISERERVVETQYF.

The V and J genes are TRBV11-3 and TRBJ2-6, with D possibly being TRBD2 (5 bases). Per germline, CDR1 SGHNT and CDR2 YENEEA. V was cut by 0 bases and J by 0 bases, with 12 bases left in between. The CDR3 sequence is 18 residues long. DNA for the CDR3: TGTGCCAGCAGCTTAGAGCGACGGGAAAGCTCTGGGGCCAACGTCCTGACTTTC. Translated, it gives CASSLERRESSGANVLTF.

This rearrangement joins TRBV29-1 to TRBJ2-3; the D gene is possibly TRBD1 (5 bases). This CDR3 is 15 amino acids long. Per the germline V gene, CDR1 is SQVTM and CDR2 is ANQGSEA. V lost 6 bases, J lost 1 base, and 17 bases lay in between. CDR3 sequence: CSVRTRVFGTDTQYF. The CDR3, as DNA: TGCAGCGTACGCACCAGGGTATTTGGCACAGATACGCAGTATTTT.

The V gene is TRBV7-3, the J gene TRBJ1-1; TRBD1 matches at 7 bases. CDR3 length: 13 residues. Germline CDR1 SGHTA, CDR2 FQGTGA. V gave up 5 bases and J gave up 3 bases; unmatched junction bases: 3. The CDR3 spells CASSLDRDTEAFF. CDR3 sequence (DNA): TGTGCCAGCAGCCTCGACAGGGACACTGAAGCTTTCTTT.

The chain joins TRBV19 to TRBJ1-5; D uncertain. V dropped 3 bases and J dropped 6 bases, with 12 bases sitting between them. The CDR3 length is 14 residues. The germline gives CDR1 LNHDA, CDR2 SQIVND (reference sequence). CDR3 sequence: CASSIPGSGQPQHF. The CDR3 DNA reads TGTGCCAGTAGTATCCCTGGGTCGGGTCAGCCCCAGCATTTT.

This chain's CDR3 is CASSPGIATNEKLFF. CDR3 DNA sequence: TGTGCCAGCAGCCCAGGGATTGCAACTAATGAAAAACTGTTTTTT. The rearrangement joins TRBV5-6 to TRBJ1-4; possible D gene TRBD1, 5 bases. V was pared by 4 bases and J by 0 bases, with 10 bases between. Germline V CDR1 and CDR2: SGHDT, YYEEEE. The CDR3 is 15 amino acids.

This chain joins TRBV30 and TRBJ1-3, with 7 bases identical to TRBD1. Germline V gives CDR1 GTSNPN, CDR2 SVGIG (reference sequence). This CDR3 is 17 amino acids long. V lost 8 bases and J lost 0; bases outside the gene matches: 16. The CDR3 is CAGTGTEALLSGNTIYF. The CDR3 nucleotides read TGTGCCGGGACCGGGACAGAAGCTTTACTCTCTGGAAACACCATATATTTT.

This chain links TRBV9 with TRBJ1-1; weak D call: TRBD1 (6 bases). Germline CDR1 is SGDLS and CDR2 is YYNGEE. CDR3 size: 15 residues. Trimming cost V 0 bases and J 4 bases, with 13 bases left between them. The CDR3 loop is CASSVEGHRATEAFF. CDR3 nucleotide sequence: TGTGCCAGCAGCGTAGAAGGGCACAGGGCCACTGAAGCTTTCTTT.

V usage is TRBV27 and J usage is TRBJ1-4, with D possibly being TRBD1 (6 bases). V was clipped by 5 bases and J by 5 bases, with 18 bases between them. In germline, CDR1 is MNHEY, CDR2 SMNVEV (reference sequence). The CDR3 has 16 residues. CDR3 bases: TGTGCCAGCAGTAACACGGACAGCGGGAGAAATGAAAAACTGTTTTTT. Translation gives CASSNTDSGRNEKLFF.

The gene calls are TRBV7-3 and TRBJ1-1; D not resolved. V was clipped by 2 bases and J by 0 bases, with 10 bases between them. The CDR3 length is 15 residues. CDR1 and CDR2 (germline): SGHTA, FQGTGA. Here the CDR3 DNA reads TGTGCCAGCAGCTTAGGCATATCCATGAACACTGAAGCTTTCTTT. This gives the protein CASSLGISMNTEAFF.